This T cell receptor beta chain was captured by sequencing in a study of response to subunit inactivated influenza vaccine. Findings and limits, study-wide: Seasonal influenza vaccination, on each occasion, was suggested by the authors to recruit few new T cells.

TCRdb re-called the RT-PCR reads through MiXCR, storing one row per CDR3 protein. The data contain around 850,000 distinct CDR3 sequences, approximately 18% of them singletons. In this sample, this clonotype turned up many times. Its antigen is not identified. The CDR3 consists of 14 residues. Trimming pared 7 bases from V and 2 bases from J, leaving 14 bases between. From germline, CDR1 is MNHEY and CDR2 SMNVEV (reference sequence). The source material was PBMCs from blood, sampled more than 4 days after vaccination. The TCR was taken from a man in his fifties or sixties who received an inactivated influenza vaccine. J is TRBJ1-2 and V is TRBV27, with D possibly TRBD1 on 5 matching bases. The CDR3 region is CASTSMQGNYGYTF. For the CDR3, the DNA is TGTGCCAGCACCTCCATGCAGGGCAACTATGGCTACACCTTC.